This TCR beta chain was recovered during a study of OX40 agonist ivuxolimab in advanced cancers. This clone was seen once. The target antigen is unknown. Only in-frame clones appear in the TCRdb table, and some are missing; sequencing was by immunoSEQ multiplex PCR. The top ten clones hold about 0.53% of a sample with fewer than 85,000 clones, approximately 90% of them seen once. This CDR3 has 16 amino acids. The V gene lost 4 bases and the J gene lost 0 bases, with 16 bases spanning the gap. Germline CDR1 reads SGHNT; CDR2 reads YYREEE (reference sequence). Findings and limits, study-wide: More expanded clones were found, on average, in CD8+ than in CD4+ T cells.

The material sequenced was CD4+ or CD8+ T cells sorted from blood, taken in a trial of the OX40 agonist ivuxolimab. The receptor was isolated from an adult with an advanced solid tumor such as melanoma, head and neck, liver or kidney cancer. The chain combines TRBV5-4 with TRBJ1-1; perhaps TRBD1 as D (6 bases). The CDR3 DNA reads TGTGCCAGCAGCCCCAAACCCCAGGGGCTGAACACTGAAGCTTTCTTT. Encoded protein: CASSPKPQGLNTEAFF.